This TCR beta chain stems from a study of glioma-infiltrating T cells (dated by TCRdb to 2016 to 2017). In terms of the full investigation: The study sequenced TCR alpha- and beta-chain repertoires from glioma tissue, from non-neoplastic brain tissue and from matched peripheral blood mononuclear cells. To gauge divergence between tissue and blood T-cell populations, every tissue-infiltrating repertoire was compared against the peripheral blood repertoire from the same patient. The paired cohort was made up of three low-grade glioma patients, about 8 primary glioblastoma patients and three non-glioma patients who contributed non-neoplastic brain tissue.

Worth noting for this clonotype: The antigen this receptor binds is unknown. No base-level quality is on record; no much larger clone is a single base apart.

The paper's findings and limits, for the study overall: Very few CDR3 sequences were shared between tissue and blood, attributed to high CDR3 diversity and limited sampling. VJ-independent divergence between tissue and blood was lower than expected in non-neoplastic patients but higher than expected in all gliomas, particularly low-grade gliomas. The group comparisons were based on small numbers of patients: three non-neoplastic, three low-grade glioma and fewer than ten glioblastoma patients.

The iRepertoire nested amplicon-rescue multiplex PCR (arm-PCR) platform was used to amplify TCR alpha and beta CDR3 regions from RNA. The input for one-step reverse transcription and amplification was 100-400 ng of either tissue mRNA or PBMC total RNA. Following bead purification, Illumina adapters were added by a secondary multiplex PCR, and the libraries were gel-purified between 200 and 400 bp. Demultiplexing relied on internal 6-nucleotide barcodes carried by the libraries. The libraries were sequenced on an Illumina MiSeq using 2x220 or 2x250 nucleotide paired-end reads. On the study's bioinformatics: Paired reads were merged using FLASH 1.2.11 and were aligned to the GRCh37 human genome using BWA-MEM, after which TRA and TRB reads were extracted. V and J assignment used an IMGT-derived reference of cassette sequences and CDR3 motifs that included pseudogenes. Reads were translated in three frames, and productive CDR3s were defined as those with a C...FGXG motif and no stop codons. A clonotype was defined as a unique combination of a V-J cassette pair and a CDR3 amino acid sequence. Hamming distance filtering was applied to reads, with thresholds set by the sequence error rate of each sample in mapped regions. TCRdb redid the processing of the public reads, applying fastp at Q25 and MiXCR, and retained in-frame beta chains. Duplicate CDR3 protein sequences are folded into a single record with the most common DNA and genes. None of the V and J calls come from the authors' own analysis; TCRdb made them. Present in this sample are around 150,000 distinct CDR3 sequences, roughly two fifths of which were seen just once. In total, the top ten clones hold 15% to 25% of the sample.

According to the germline V gene, CDR1 reads MNHEY and CDR2 reads SVGEGT. Trimmed from V: 3 bases; trimmed from J: 1 base; junction bases lacking a gene match: 6. There are 17 amino acids in the CDR3, from cysteine to phenylalanine inclusive. Solely the CDR3 DNA is kept, with 51 bases framed from the first base. Sequences were obtained from glioma tissue, nonneoplastic brain tissue, or PBMCs (not recorded which). The rearranged chain carries TRBV6-2 or TRBV6-3 and TRBJ2-2; TRBD1 lines up with 9 middle nucleotides. The TCR sequence derives from a human donor with low-grade glioma or glioblastoma, undergoing nonglioma brain surgery, or in good health (not recorded which). The CDR3 protein is CASSYSVGQGNTGELFF. The nucleotides are TGTGCCAGCAGTTATAGTGTGGGACAGGGGAACACCGGGGAGCTGTTTTTT.